This T cell receptor beta chain was documented in a study of CD8 T cells in Susac syndrome. Reverse transcription of roughly 0.5 to 1 ug RNA used random hexamers. immunoSEQ multiplex PCR amplified TCR beta CDR3 across 54 Vbeta, 13 Jbeta. Each CDR3 protein gets one entry after TCRdb re-called the immunoSEQ multiplex PCR reads with MiXCR. This table holds around 150,000 distinct CDR3 sequences, less than 95% found once. The V end was cut by 10 bases, the J end by 11 bases, with 23 bases between. The CDR3 extends over 13 amino acids. Germline lookup yields CDR1 SEHNR and CDR2 FQNEAQ (reference sequence). The authors carried out high-throughput sequencing of TCR beta. They applied it to CD8+ and CD4+ T cells obtained from blood. The multiple sclerosis controls were treatment-naive patients, and their relapsing-remitting disease was stable or active. Both CD4+ and CD8+ T cells were negatively isolated, and TEMRA cells underwent FACS enrichment.

What was sequenced was CD4+ T cells from PBMCs. The source is a human donor with multiple sclerosis. The rearrangement links TRBV7-9 to TRBJ1-1, with a possible D match to TRBD1 (6 bases). Written as DNA, the CDR3 is TGTGCCATCACGCTTTTGGGGGCACACAGGGCTTTCTTT. Translation gives CAITLLGAHRAFF.